This T cell receptor beta chain was retrieved from a study of blood T cell repertoires in COVID-19. On the study more broadly: PBMCs, B-cell-depleted T cells, or T cells provided the cDNA or gDNA that made up the material.

CDR1 is SGDLS, CDR2 YYNGEE, per germline. This CDR3 contains 15 residues. The V segment lost 3 bases and the J segment 2 bases; nucleotides outside the gene matches: 3. In the original analysis: Reference gene primer amplification yielded estimated nucleated cell counts. Data came from immunoSEQ multiplex PCR; TCRdb stores just in-frame clones and leaves some out. That table furnishes V, J and clone size, whereas the DNA furnished D and trimming. This sample has around 250,000 clones; 65% to 90% occur once, and the top ten carry approximately 8.2%. Cohort allocation depended upon clinical history that participants reported.

This TCR derives from a woman aged 50 to 65 with acute COVID-19. V gene TRBV9 combines with J gene TRBJ2-7, with 12 bases that match TRBD1. The specimen sequenced was PBMCs or T cells enriched from blood (not recorded which). CDR3 protein: CASSAGTGGPYEQYF. The CDR3 bases are TGTGCCAGCAGCGCCGGGACAGGGGGCCCCTACGAGCAGTACTTC.